These T cell receptor beta chains were read from a single sample in a study of blood T cell repertoires in COVID-19. Profiling relied on immunoSEQ multiplex PCR, and the TCRdb table lists in-frame clones only, not all of them. In the table there are 200,000 to 300,000 clones, around 87% of which are singletons. Material: peripheral blood. These TCRs come from a woman in her sixties with COVID-19, enrolled during active disease. Each CDR3 is given with its conserved first and last residue. D genes are given only for firm matches. Clone size is stated in some rows and not others, as once, few, many or a class when expanded.

d_gene: -; j_gene: TRBJ1-1; abundance: -; v_gene: TRBV6-5; CDR3aa: CASSSSTLTGRAEAFF; CDR3nt: TGTGCCAGCAGTTCTTCAACTTTGACGGGCAGGGCTGAAGCTTTCTTT
d_gene: TRBD1; j_gene: TRBJ2-7; abundance: -; v_gene: TRBV9; CDR3aa: CASSAAGQGAYEQYF; CDR3nt: TGTGCCAGCAGCGCCGCGGGACAGGGGGCTTACGAGCAGTACTTC
d_gene: -; j_gene: TRBJ2-1; abundance: -; v_gene: TRBV7-9; CDR3aa: CASSLARWESYNEQFF; CDR3nt: TGTGCCAGCAGCTTAGCGCGGTGGGAGTCCTACAATGAGCAGTTCTTC
d_gene: TRBD1; j_gene: TRBJ2-1; abundance: once; v_gene: TRBV5-1; CDR3aa: CASSSSDRGLYNEQFF; CDR3nt: TGCGCCAGCAGCTCGTCAGACAGGGGCCTTTACAATGAGCAGTTCTTC
d_gene: -; j_gene: TRBJ2-7; abundance: -; v_gene: TRBV6-5; CDR3aa: CASSYSSGGPAGEQYF; CDR3nt: TGTGCCAGCAGTTACTCGTCCGGCGGCCCGGCAGGGGAGCAGTACTTC
d_gene: -; j_gene: TRBJ1-3; abundance: -; v_gene: TRBV2; CDR3aa: CASGLIVSGNTIYF; CDR3nt: TGTGCCAGCGGGCTAATAGTCTCTGGAAACACCATATATTTT
d_gene: -; j_gene: TRBJ1-1; abundance: -; v_gene: TRBV18; CDR3aa: CASSPDVGGGFDTEAFF; CDR3nt: TGTGCCAGCTCACCCGACGTTGGCGGGGGTTTTGACACTGAAGCTTTCTTT
d_gene: TRBD2; j_gene: TRBJ2-7; abundance: -; v_gene: TRBV28; CDR3aa: CASSGLAGGSLPYEQYF; CDR3nt: TGTGCCAGCAGCGGACTAGCGGGAGGATCTCTCCCCTACGAGCAGTACTTC
d_gene: -; j_gene: TRBJ1-5; abundance: -; v_gene: TRBV6-4; CDR3aa: CASSDDRLANQPQHF; CDR3nt: TGTGCCAGCAGTGATGACAGGTTGGCGAATCAGCCCCAGCATTTT
d_gene: TRBD2; j_gene: TRBJ2-3; abundance: -; v_gene: TRBV24-1; CDR3aa: CATSDPGGRGSPDTQYF; CDR3nt: TGTGCCACCAGTGACCCGGGGGGTCGCGGGAGTCCAGATACGCAGTATTTT
d_gene: -; j_gene: TRBJ2-1; abundance: -; v_gene: TRBV5-1; CDR3aa: CASNPAGSYNEQFF; CDR3nt: TGCGCCAGCAACCCCGCGGGCTCCTACAATGAGCAGTTCTTC
d_gene: -; j_gene: TRBJ2-5; abundance: -; v_gene: TRBV28; CDR3aa: CASSPDSRYQETQYF; CDR3nt: TGTGCCAGCAGTCCAGACAGTCGGTACCAAGAGACCCAGTACTTC
d_gene: -; j_gene: TRBJ2-1; abundance: -; v_gene: TRBV28; CDR3aa: CASSFPPGRPGNEQFF; CDR3nt: TGTGCCAGCAGCTTCCCTCCTGGCCGGCCGGGCAATGAGCAGTTCTTC
d_gene: -; j_gene: TRBJ2-1; abundance: few; v_gene: TRBV18; CDR3aa: CASSQYNEQFF; CDR3nt: TGTGCCAGCTCGCAGTACAATGAGCAGTTCTTC
d_gene: -; j_gene: TRBJ2-1; abundance: -; v_gene: TRBV19; CDR3aa: CASSIAPRNEQFF; CDR3nt: TGTGCCAGTAGTATAGCACCGAGGAATGAGCAGTTCTTC
d_gene: TRBD1; j_gene: TRBJ2-2; abundance: -; v_gene: TRBV27; CDR3aa: CASRSLQGAYGELFF; CDR3nt: TGTGCCAGCAGATCCCTACAGGGGGCGTACGGGGAGCTGTTTTTT
d_gene: -; j_gene: TRBJ1-5; abundance: -; v_gene: TRBV28; CDR3aa: CASSQPPSYQPQHF; CDR3nt: TGTGCCAGCAGTCAACCCCCGAGTTATCAGCCCCAGCATTTT
d_gene: TRBD2; j_gene: TRBJ2-2; abundance: -; v_gene: TRBV7-9; CDR3aa: CASSSKAGAGTGELFF; CDR3nt: TGTGCCAGCAGCTCCAAAGCGGGAGCGGGAACCGGGGAGCTGTTTTTT
d_gene: -; j_gene: TRBJ1-6; abundance: -; v_gene: TRBV9; CDR3aa: CASSPQWGRGSPLHF; CDR3nt: TGTGCCAGCAGCCCACAATGGGGGAGGGGTTCACCCCTCCACTTT
d_gene: -; j_gene: TRBJ2-5; abundance: -; v_gene: TRBV25-1; CDR3aa: CASSGGGWGETQYF; CDR3nt: TGTGCCAGCAGCGGAGGGGGCTGGGGGGAGACCCAGTACTTC
d_gene: TRBD1; j_gene: TRBJ2-7; abundance: -; v_gene: TRBV5-6; CDR3aa: CASSRPTGTGEEQYF; CDR3nt: TGTGCCAGCAGCCGACCCACCGGGACAGGGGAAGAGCAGTACTTC
d_gene: -; j_gene: TRBJ1-4; abundance: -; v_gene: TRBV5-1; CDR3aa: CASSPREARDEKLFF; CDR3nt: TGCGCCAGCAGCCCCAGGGAGGCCCGTGATGAAAAACTGTTTTTT
d_gene: TRBD1; j_gene: TRBJ1-1; abundance: -; v_gene: TRBV19; CDR3aa: CASSTNIPGQGNTEAFF; CDR3nt: TGTGCCAGTAGTACAAACATACCGGGACAGGGGAACACTGAAGCTTTCTTT
d_gene: -; j_gene: TRBJ1-1; abundance: -; v_gene: TRBV3-1/TRBV3-2; CDR3aa: CASSQDLAGGEAFF; CDR3nt: TGTGCCAGCAGCCAAGATCTGGCAGGCGGGGAAGCTTTCTTT
d_gene: -; j_gene: TRBJ1-1; abundance: -; v_gene: TRBV27; CDR3aa: CASSPAGGVKTEAFF; CDR3nt: TGTGCCAGCAGTCCCGCGGGAGGGGTAAAAACTGAAGCTTTCTTT
d_gene: -; j_gene: TRBJ2-7; abundance: -; v_gene: TRBV29-1; CDR3aa: CSVSGGGTYEQYF; CDR3nt: TGCAGCGTCTCGGGAGGGGGCACCTACGAGCAGTACTTC
d_gene: TRBD1; j_gene: TRBJ1-1; abundance: -; v_gene: TRBV11-3; CDR3aa: CASSDTGGTEAFF; CDR3nt: TGTGCCAGCAGCGACACAGGGGGCACTGAAGCTTTCTTT
d_gene: TRBD2; j_gene: TRBJ2-5; abundance: few; v_gene: TRBV6-6; CDR3aa: CASSRGGLAGGGETQYF; CDR3nt: TGTGCCAGCAGCCGAGGGGGGTTAGCGGGAGGAGGTGAGACCCAGTACTTC
d_gene: TRBD2; j_gene: TRBJ2-7; abundance: -; v_gene: TRBV5-1; CDR3aa: CASSLEGLAFYEQYF; CDR3nt: TGCGCCAGCAGCTTGGAAGGACTAGCGTTCTACGAGCAGTACTTC
d_gene: -; j_gene: TRBJ2-5; abundance: -; v_gene: TRBV5-6; CDR3aa: CASSLPGESETQYF; CDR3nt: TGTGCCAGCAGCTTACCAGGGGAAAGCGAGACCCAGTACTTC
d_gene: -; j_gene: TRBJ2-2; abundance: -; v_gene: TRBV19; CDR3aa: CASRAALYTGELFF; CDR3nt: TGTGCCAGTAGGGCCGCCCTCTACACCGGGGAGCTGTTTTTT
d_gene: -; j_gene: TRBJ1-2; abundance: -; v_gene: TRBV10-2; CDR3aa: CASKVGMGGYGYTF; CDR3nt: TGCGCCAGCAAGGTTGGGATGGGGGGCTATGGCTACACCTTC
d_gene: -; j_gene: TRBJ2-1; abundance: -; v_gene: TRBV28; CDR3aa: CASSPTFRGNEQFF; CDR3nt: TGTGCCAGCAGTCCGACGTTCAGAGGGAATGAGCAGTTCTTC